This TCR beta chain appears in the sequencing data of a study of siplizumab effects on memory and regulatory T cells (dated by TCRdb to about 2019). Broadly, across the study: The study examined how the anti-CD2 antibody siplizumab affects alloreactive T-cell subsets in allogeneic mixed lymphocyte reactions built from human PBMCs. The full study reports these points: Unstimulated naive T cells appeared more diverse than memory T cells, and naive cells seemed to contribute substantially to the alloresponse. Among mappable alloreactive CD4+ clones, an average Treg-derived fraction of approximately 73% was observed with siplizumab, compared with approximately 30% in control reactions. Whether proliferating Tregs from siplizumab cultures actually had suppressive function was not functionally confirmed. Sequences below about 10^-5 frequency were poorly captured, so only a minor fraction of alloreactive clones could be mapped to unstimulated subsets. About 75-95% of proliferating CD4+ or CD8+ clones could not be given a naive or memory phenotype. The cumulative frequency of alloreactive sequences traceable to unstimulated CD4+ memory T cells was significantly reduced by siplizumab.

For this clone: Its target antigen remains unknown. No base qualities exist here, and no much larger clone lies one base off it.

The CDR3 has 16 amino acids, counting the end cysteine and phenylalanine. Only the CDR3 portion is preserved as DNA: 48 bases, with reading frame beginning at the first base. CDR1 and CDR2, looked up from the germline V gene, are SGHRS and YFSETQ. The V end loses 2 bases and the J end loses 1 base, and a stretch of 13 bases separates them. The library was generated by the immunoSEQ multiplex PCR assay. Some 100,000 TCR templates per sample were assayed by the deep sequencing platform. Genomic DNA extracted from sorted T cells was used for TCRbeta CDR3 sequencing. In the paper's pipeline: The R programming language was used for the clonal analysis of the TCRbeta CDR3 data. Alloreactive CD4+ and CD8+ clones were defined by comparing unstimulated samples with post-reaction CFSE-low samples. Regulatory or non-regulatory origin was assigned to alloreactive CD4+ clones by matching of sequences to sorted unstimulated Treg and non-Treg repertoires. TCRdb stores this immuneACCESS table with in-frame sequences only. Part of the clones is absent; in the studies checked, under half of the shortfall reflects unresolved V genes, and no reason is known for the rest. V and J calls and clone size are given by that table; D and trimming were obtained from the DNA. Across this sample there are about 82,000 clones, with around 90% seen only once. 1.5% to 1.7% of the sample comes from the top ten.

TCRbeta CDR3 sequencing was performed on sorted unstimulated T cells and on proliferating T cells recovered from mixed lymphocyte reactions. Fresh whole blood from some eleven HLA-typed healthy donors was used to isolate PBMCs. Unstimulated CD4+ regulatory T cells were FACS-sorted to map the origin of alloreactive clones. Recombination linked TRBV5-1 to TRBJ2-1, with the D gene uncertain. Sequenced: Tregs sorted from blood. This receptor was taken from a human donor in good health. The bases read TGCGCCAGCAGCTTTGGAAGTCTCACGTCCTACAATGAGCAGTTCTTC. Its protein reads: CASSFGSLTSYNEQFF.